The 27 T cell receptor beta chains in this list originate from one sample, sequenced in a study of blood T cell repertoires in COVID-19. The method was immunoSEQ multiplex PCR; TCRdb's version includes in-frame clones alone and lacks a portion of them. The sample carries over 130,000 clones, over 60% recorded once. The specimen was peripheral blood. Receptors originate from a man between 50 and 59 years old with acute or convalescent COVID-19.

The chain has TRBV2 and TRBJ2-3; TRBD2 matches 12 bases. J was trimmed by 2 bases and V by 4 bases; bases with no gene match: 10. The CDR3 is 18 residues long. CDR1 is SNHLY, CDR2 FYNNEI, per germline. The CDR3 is CASSASLLAGGNTDTQYF. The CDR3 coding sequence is TGTGCCAGCAGTGCCTCCCTACTAGCGGGGGGCAACACAGATACGCAGTATTTT.

The CDR3 region has the DNA TGTGCCAGCAGCACGACTAGCGGGGGATACAATGAGCAGTTCTTC. Its protein product is CASSTTSGGYNEQFF. The chain has TRBV9 and TRBJ2-1; 12 bases fit TRBD2. This CDR3 is 15 amino acids long. The V gene's germline CDR1 is SGDLS and CDR2 YYNGEE. Losses at the gene ends were 4 bases for V and 4 bases for J; bases not matched to a gene: 3.

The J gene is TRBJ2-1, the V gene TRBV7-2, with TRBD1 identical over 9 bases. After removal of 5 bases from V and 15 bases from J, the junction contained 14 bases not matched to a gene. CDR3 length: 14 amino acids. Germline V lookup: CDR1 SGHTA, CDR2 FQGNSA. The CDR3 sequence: CASSAGTGRSSWFF. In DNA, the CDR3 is TGTGCCAGCAGCGCCGGGACAGGGCGTTCAAGTTGGTTCTTC.

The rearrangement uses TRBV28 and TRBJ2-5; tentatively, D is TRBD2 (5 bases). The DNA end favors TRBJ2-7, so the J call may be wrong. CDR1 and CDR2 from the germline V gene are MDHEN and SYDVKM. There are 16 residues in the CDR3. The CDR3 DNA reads TGTGCCAGCCGCCCCTCAACGCTTGGGAGTTTCTACGAGCAGTACTTC. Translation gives CASRPSTLGSFYEQYF.

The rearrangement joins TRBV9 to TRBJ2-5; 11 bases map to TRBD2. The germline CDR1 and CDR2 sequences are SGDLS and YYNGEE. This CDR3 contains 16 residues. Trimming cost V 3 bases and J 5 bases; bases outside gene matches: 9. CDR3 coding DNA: TGTGCCAGCAGCGAGGCTAGCGGGGGGCGGTACGAGACCCAGTACTTC. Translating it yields CASSEASGGRYETQYF.

Here the CDR3 DNA reads TGTGCCAGCAGCACACAGCCTCTTCAGCCCCAGCATTTT. It encodes CASSTQPLQPQHF. The rearrangement links TRBV6-5 to TRBJ1-5, with D uncertain. The CDR3 extends over 13 amino acids. V was pared by 6 bases and J by 6 bases, with 12 bases between. Per germline, CDR1 MNHEY and CDR2 SVGAGI.

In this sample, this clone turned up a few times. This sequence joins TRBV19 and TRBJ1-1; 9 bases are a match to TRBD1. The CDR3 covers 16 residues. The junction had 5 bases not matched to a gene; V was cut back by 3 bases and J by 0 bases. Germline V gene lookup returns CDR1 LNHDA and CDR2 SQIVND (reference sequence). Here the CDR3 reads CASSMGTGNMNTEAFF. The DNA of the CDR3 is TGTGCCAGTAGTATGGGGACAGGGAACATGAACACTGAAGCTTTCTTT.

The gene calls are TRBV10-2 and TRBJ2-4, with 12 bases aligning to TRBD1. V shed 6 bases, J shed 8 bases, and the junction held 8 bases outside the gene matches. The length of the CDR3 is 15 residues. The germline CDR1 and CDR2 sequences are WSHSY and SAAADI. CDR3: CASSGDRGQRDIQYF. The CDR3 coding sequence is TGCGCCAGCAGCGGGGACAGGGGGCAGAGGGACATTCAGTACTTC.

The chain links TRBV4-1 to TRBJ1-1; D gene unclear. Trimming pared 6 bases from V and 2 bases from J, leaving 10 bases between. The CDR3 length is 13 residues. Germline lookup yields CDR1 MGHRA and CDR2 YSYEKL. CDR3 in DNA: TGCGCCAGCAGGTTAGACTTAAACACTGAAGCTTTCTTT. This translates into CASRLDLNTEAFF.

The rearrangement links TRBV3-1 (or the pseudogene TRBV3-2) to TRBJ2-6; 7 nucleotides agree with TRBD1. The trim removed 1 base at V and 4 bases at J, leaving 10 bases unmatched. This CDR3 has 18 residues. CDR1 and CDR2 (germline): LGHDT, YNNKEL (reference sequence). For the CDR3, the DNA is TGTGCCAGCAGCCAAGGACAGGGCCTATATAGGGGGGCCAACGTCCTGACTTTC. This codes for CASSQGQGLYRGANVLTF.

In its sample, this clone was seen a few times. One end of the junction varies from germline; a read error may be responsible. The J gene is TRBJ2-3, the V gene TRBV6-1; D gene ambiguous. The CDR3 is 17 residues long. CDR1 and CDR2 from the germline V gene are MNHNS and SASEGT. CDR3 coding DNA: TGTGCCAGCAGTGAACCCCCCGACACAGTACCAAGAACAGACCTATCTTTT. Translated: CASSEPPDTVPRTDLSF.

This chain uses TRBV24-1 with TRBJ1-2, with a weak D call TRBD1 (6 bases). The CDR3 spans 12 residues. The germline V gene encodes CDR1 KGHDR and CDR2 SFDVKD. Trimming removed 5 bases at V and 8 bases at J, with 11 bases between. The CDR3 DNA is TGTGCCACCAGTGTGGGGGCGAGAGGCTACACCTTC. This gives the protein CATSVGARGYTF.

DNA of the CDR3: TGTGCCAGCTCACCAGCAAAGACGGCAGGGGTTGAAAAACTGTTTTTT. It is translated as CASSPAKTAGVEKLFF. This rearrangement joins TRBV18 to TRBJ1-4; tentative D call: TRBD1 (6 bases). Trimming left V 2 bases short and J 7 bases short, with 17 bases between. The CDR3 contains 16 residues. Per the germline V gene, CDR1 is KGHSH and CDR2 is LQKENI.

Here the CDR3 reads CASSPIGRDNEKLFF. The CDR3 DNA reads TGCGCCAGCAGCCCGATTGGGAGGGATAATGAAAAACTGTTTTTT. V usage is TRBV4-1 and J usage is TRBJ1-4, with D unclear. Germline V lookup: CDR1 MGHRA, CDR2 YSYEKL. This CDR3 has 15 residues. V lost 4 bases and J lost 4, with 13 bases in between.

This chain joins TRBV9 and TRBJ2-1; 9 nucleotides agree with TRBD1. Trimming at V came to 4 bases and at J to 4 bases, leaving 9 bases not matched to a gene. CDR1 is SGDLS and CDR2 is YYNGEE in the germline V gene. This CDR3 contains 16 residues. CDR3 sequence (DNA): TGTGCCAGCAGCTACGCCGGGACAGGGTCATACAATGAGCAGTTCTTC. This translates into CASSYAGTGSYNEQFF.

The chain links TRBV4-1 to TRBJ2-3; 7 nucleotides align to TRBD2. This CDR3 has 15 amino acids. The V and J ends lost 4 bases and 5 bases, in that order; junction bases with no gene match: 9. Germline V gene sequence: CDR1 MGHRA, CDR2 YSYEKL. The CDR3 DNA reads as TGCGCCAGCAGCCTGAGCGGGGCCGGGGAAGATACGCAGTATTTT. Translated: CASSLSGAGEDTQYF.

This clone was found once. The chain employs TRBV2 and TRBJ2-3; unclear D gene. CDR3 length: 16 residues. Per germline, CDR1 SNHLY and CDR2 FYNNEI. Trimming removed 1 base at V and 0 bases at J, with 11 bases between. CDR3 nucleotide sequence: TGTGCCAGCAGTGAAGAAGCTGCCACTAGCACAGATACGCAGTATTTT. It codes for CASSEEAATSTDTQYF. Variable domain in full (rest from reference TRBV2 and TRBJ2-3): EPEVTQTPSHQVTQMGQEVILRCVPISNHLYFYWYRQILGQKVEFLVSFYNNEISEKSEIFDDQFSVERPDGSNFTLKIRSTKLEDSAMYFCASSEEAATSTDTQYFGPGTRLTVL.

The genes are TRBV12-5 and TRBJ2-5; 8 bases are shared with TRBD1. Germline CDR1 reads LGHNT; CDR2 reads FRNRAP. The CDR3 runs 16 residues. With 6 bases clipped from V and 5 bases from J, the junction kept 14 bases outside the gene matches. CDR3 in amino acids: CASGQTMGQAGETQYF. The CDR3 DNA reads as TGTGCTAGTGGCCAAACTATGGGACAGGCCGGGGAGACCCAGTACTTC.

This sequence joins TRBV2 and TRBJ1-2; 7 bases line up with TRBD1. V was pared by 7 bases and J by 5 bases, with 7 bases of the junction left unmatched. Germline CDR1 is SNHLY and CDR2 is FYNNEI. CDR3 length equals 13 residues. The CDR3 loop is CASTQEGAYGYTF. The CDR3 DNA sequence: TGTGCCAGCACTCAAGAGGGGGCGTATGGCTACACCTTC.

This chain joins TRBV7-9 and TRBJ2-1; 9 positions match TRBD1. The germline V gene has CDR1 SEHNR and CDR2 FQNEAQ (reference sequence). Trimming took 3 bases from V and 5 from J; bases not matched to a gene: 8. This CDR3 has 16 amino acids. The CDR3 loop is CASSFHGTGFDNEQFF. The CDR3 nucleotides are TGTGCCAGCAGCTTCCACGGGACAGGGTTCGACAATGAGCAGTTCTTC.

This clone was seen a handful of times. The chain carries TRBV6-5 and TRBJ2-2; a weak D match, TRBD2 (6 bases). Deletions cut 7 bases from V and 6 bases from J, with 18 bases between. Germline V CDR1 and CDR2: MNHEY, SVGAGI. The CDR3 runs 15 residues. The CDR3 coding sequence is TGTGCCAGCACCCGTGGGGGGAAAAGGGCCGGGGAGCTGTTTTTT. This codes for CASTRGGKRAGELFF.

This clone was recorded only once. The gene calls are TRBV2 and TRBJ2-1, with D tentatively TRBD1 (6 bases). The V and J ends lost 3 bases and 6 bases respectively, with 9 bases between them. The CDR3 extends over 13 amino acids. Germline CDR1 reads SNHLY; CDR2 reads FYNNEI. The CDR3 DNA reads TGTGCCAGCAGTGATGGACAGAGCAATGAGCAGTTCTTC. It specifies CASSDGQSNEQFF.

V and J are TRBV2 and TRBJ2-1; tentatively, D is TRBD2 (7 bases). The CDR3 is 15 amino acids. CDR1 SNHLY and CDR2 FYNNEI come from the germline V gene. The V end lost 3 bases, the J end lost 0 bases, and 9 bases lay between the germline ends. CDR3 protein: CASSDAGASYNEQFF. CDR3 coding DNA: TGTGCCAGCAGTGACGCGGGGGCCTCCTACAATGAGCAGTTCTTC. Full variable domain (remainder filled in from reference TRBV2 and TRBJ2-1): EPEVTQTPSHQVTQMGQEVILRCVPISNHLYFYWYRQILGQKVEFLVSFYNNEISEKSEIFDDQFSVERPDGSNFTLKIRSTKLEDSAMYFCASSDAGASYNEQFFGPGTRLTVL.

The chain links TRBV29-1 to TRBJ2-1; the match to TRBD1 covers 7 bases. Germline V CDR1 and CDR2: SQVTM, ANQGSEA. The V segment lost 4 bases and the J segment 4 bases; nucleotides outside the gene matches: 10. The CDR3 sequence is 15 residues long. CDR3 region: CSVVIVGQIYNEQFF. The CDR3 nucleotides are TGCAGCGTTGTGATCGTGGGACAGATATACAATGAGCAGTTCTTC.

The CDR3 loop is CATSEGQGYEQYV. The CDR3 bases are TGTGCCACCAGTGAAGGACAGGGGTACGAGCAGTACGTC. V and J are TRBV24-1 and TRBJ2-7; 9 bases fit TRBD1. Germline V CDR1 and CDR2: KGHDR, SFDVKD. J lost 4 bases, V lost 4 bases, and 1 base had no gene match. The CDR3 runs to 13 residues.

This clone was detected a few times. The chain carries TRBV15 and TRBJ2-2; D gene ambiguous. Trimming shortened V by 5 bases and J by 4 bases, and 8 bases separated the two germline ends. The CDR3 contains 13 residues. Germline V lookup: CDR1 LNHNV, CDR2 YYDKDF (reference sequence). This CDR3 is CATSPRSTGELFF. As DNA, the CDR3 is TGTGCCACCAGCCCCCGCAGCACCGGGGAGCTGTTTTTT. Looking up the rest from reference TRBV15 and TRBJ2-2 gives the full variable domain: DAMVIQNPRYQVTQFGKPVTLSCSQTLNHNVMYWYQQKSSQAPKLLFHYYDKDFNNEADTPDNFQSRRPNTSFCFLDIRSPGLGDTAMYLCATSPRSTGELFFGEGSRLTVL.

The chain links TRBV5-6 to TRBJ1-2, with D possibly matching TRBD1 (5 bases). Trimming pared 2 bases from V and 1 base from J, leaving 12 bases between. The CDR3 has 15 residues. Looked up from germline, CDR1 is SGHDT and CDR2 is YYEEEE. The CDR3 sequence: CASSFTGFSNYGYTF. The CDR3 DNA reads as TGTGCCAGCAGCTTTACAGGTTTCAGTAACTATGGCTACACCTTC.